This entry lists 27 T cell receptor beta chains sequenced from one sample in a study of shared clonotypes between healthy human individuals. Using immunoSEQ multiplex PCR, the repertoire was profiled, and TCRdb retains in-frame clones only, with some absent. The data show about 1.5 million clones, roughly 96% seen once. Specimen: naive CD4+ T cells sorted from blood. Subset indicated: CD45RA+ positively selected. Receptors were obtained from a young man in good health.

V gene TRBV5-1 combines with J gene TRBJ2-7; 10 bases align to TRBD1. The V gene end was trimmed by 4 bases and the J gene end by 8 bases; junction bases not matched to a gene: 12. The CDR3 consists of 15 residues. Per the germline V gene, CDR1 is SGHRS and CDR2 is YFSETQ. The CDR3 DNA follows: TGCGCCAGCAGCCTACGGGGACAGGGGAAGATTCAGCAGTACTTC. This codes for CASSLRGQGKIQQYF. The whole variable domain, filled in from reference TRBV5-1 and TRBJ2-7, reads KAGVTQTPRYLIKTRGQQVTLSCSPISGHRSVSWYQQTPGQGLQFLFEYFSETQRNKGNFPGRFSGRQFSNSRSEMNVSTLELGDSALYLCASSLRGQGKIQQYFGPGTRLTVT.

Only one count was recorded for this clone. The rearrangement uses TRBV5-5 and TRBJ2-2; perhaps TRBD1 as D (6 bases). V lost 4 bases, J lost 0 bases, and 10 bases lay in between. Germline CDR1 SGHKS, CDR2 YYEKEE (reference sequence). This CDR3 spans 15 amino acids. The CDR3: CASSIRQANTGELFF. DNA of the CDR3: TGTGCCAGCAGCATTCGACAGGCGAACACCGGGGAGCTGTTTTTT.

This chain joins TRBV5-1 and TRBJ2-1; 8 nucleotides agree with TRBD2. CDR1 SGHRS and CDR2 YFSETQ come from the germline V gene. V lost 3 bases to trimming and J lost 5 bases; unmatched junction nucleotides: 4. The CDR3 runs to 14 residues. The CDR3 sequence is CASSSAGENNEQFF. The CDR3, as DNA: TGCGCCAGCAGCTCAGCGGGAGAAAACAATGAGCAGTTCTTC.

V and J are TRBV25-1 and TRBJ2-5; 8 nucleotides agree with TRBD2. The CDR3 extends over 14 amino acids. Trimming removed 4 bases from V and 1 base from J; junction bases left unmatched: 2. Germline assignment: CDR1 MGHDK and CDR2 SYGVNS. CDR3 region: CASSAGGAQETQYF. For the CDR3, the DNA is TGTGCCAGCAGTGCCGGGGGGGCCCAAGAGACCCAGTACTTC. The full variable domain, in which reference TRBV25-1 and TRBJ2-5 provide the parts outside the CDR3, is EADIYQTPRYLVIGTGKKITLECSQTMGHDKMYWYQQDPGMELHLIHYSYGVNSTEKGDLSSESTVSRIRTEHFPLTLESARPSHTSQYLCASSAGGAQETQYFGPGTRLLVL.

This clone appeared once. V gene TRBV14 combines with J gene TRBJ2-7; 8 positions match TRBD2. With V trimmed by 1 base and J by 5 bases, 7 bases remained unmatched. There are 15 residues in the CDR3. CDR1 is SGHDN and CDR2 is FVKESK in the germline V gene. The CDR3 loop is CASSQAAGGPHEQYF. The CDR3 bases are TGTGCCAGCAGCCAAGCTGCGGGAGGACCCCACGAGCAGTACTTC.

V and J are TRBV6-1 and TRBJ2-7; 11 positions match TRBD2. V shed 4 bases and J 3 bases; nucleotides not matched to a gene: 2. Germline values: CDR1 MNHNS, CDR2 SASEGT. This CDR3 has 14 residues. CDR3 protein: CASSATSGNYEQYF. Here the CDR3 DNA reads TGTGCCAGCAGTGCGACTAGCGGGAACTACGAGCAGTACTTC.

The chain uses TRBV9 and TRBJ2-5; TRBD2 agrees at 11 bases. Losses at the gene ends were 0 bases for V and 3 bases for J; bases not matched to a gene: 4. CDR3 length: 16 residues. Germline V gene lookup returns CDR1 SGDLS and CDR2 YYNGEE. The CDR3 reads CASSVGLAGSEETQYF. The CDR3 DNA is TGTGCCAGCAGCGTAGGACTAGCGGGATCCGAAGAGACCCAGTACTTC. The full variable domain, rest sourced from reference TRBV9 and TRBJ2-5, is DSGVTQTPKHLITATGQRVTLRCSPRSGDLSVYWYQQSLDQGLQFLIQYYNGEERAKGNILERFSAQQFPDLHSELNLSSLELGDSALYFCASSVGLAGSEETQYFGPGTRLLVL.

V gene TRBV9 combines with J gene TRBJ2-7; 7 bases map to TRBD2. The CDR3 spans 14 residues. Trimming removed 4 bases from V and 3 bases from J; junction bases left unmatched: 7. Germline V lookup: CDR1 SGDLS, CDR2 YYNGEE. CDR3 bases: TGTGCCAGCAGCTTAGAGCGGGATAACTACGAGCAGTACTTC. Residues: CASSLERDNYEQYF.

The chain uses TRBV10-1 and TRBJ2-1; 7 positions match TRBD1. V gave up 4 bases and J gave up 4 bases; unmatched junction bases: 4. From germline, CDR1 is WNHNN and CDR2 SYGVQD (reference sequence). The CDR3 runs to 14 residues. In DNA, the CDR3 is TGCGCCAGCAGTGGTGGGACAGCTTACAATGAGCAGTTCTTC. This sequence encodes CASSGGTAYNEQFF.

This clone has just one count. The chain couples TRBV5-8 to TRBJ1-2, with D possibly matching TRBD1 (5 bases). The CDR3 is 17 amino acids. Germline V lookup: CDR1 SGHTS, CDR2 YDEGEE. V was cut by 2 bases and J by 7 bases, with 24 bases left in between. The CDR3 protein is CASSFSGLVGTLFGYTF. CDR3 nucleotides: TGTGCCAGCAGCTTTTCAGGATTAGTGGGGACGTTATTTGGCTACACCTTC.

The V call is TRBV2, the J call TRBJ1-1; D is unclear. CDR1 and CDR2 (germline): SNHLY, FYNNEI. The CDR3 spans 11 residues. V lost 7 bases, J lost 8 bases, and 11 bases lay in between. The CDR3 reads CASTWDREAFF. The DNA for the CDR3 is TGTGCCAGCACGTGGGATCGCGAAGCTTTCTTT.

Notes on this clone: The sample holds other DNA sequences that translate to the same CDR3. This chain joins TRBV5-1 and TRBJ1-4; D is undetermined. CDR3 length: 13 residues. V lost 0 bases and J lost 5, with 5 bases in between. Per the germline V gene, CDR1 is SGHRS and CDR2 is YFSETQ. The CDR3 coding sequence is TGCGCCAGCAGCTTGGCACCCAATGAAAAACTGTTTTTT. It encodes CASSLAPNEKLFF.

The V call is TRBV27, the J call TRBJ2-7; 14 nucleotides align to TRBD2. Trimming removed 5 bases from V and 4 bases from J; junction bases left unmatched: 13. CDR1 is MNHEY and CDR2 is SMNVEV in the germline V gene (reference sequence). The CDR3 is 18 amino acids. The CDR3 spells CASSPGTGTSGSWYEQYF. The CDR3 bases are TGTGCCAGCAGTCCCGGGACGGGGACTAGCGGGAGTTGGTACGAGCAGTACTTC.

The rearrangement joins TRBV7-6 to TRBJ1-5, with 7 positions matching TRBD1. Germline CDR1 and CDR2: SGHVS and FNYEAQ. V shed 0 bases and J 5 bases; nucleotides not matched to a gene: 4. The CDR3 is 15 amino acids. CDR3 loop: CASSLATGYDQPQHF. DNA for the CDR3: TGTGCCAGCAGCTTAGCGACAGGGTATGATCAGCCCCAGCATTTT. The entire variable domain, with the rest obtained from reference TRBV7-6 and TRBJ1-5, is as follows: GAGVSQSPRYKVTKRGQDVALRCDPISGHVSLYWYRQALGQGPEFLTYFNYEAQQDKSGLPNDRFSAERPEGSISTLTIQRTEQRDSAMYRCASSLATGYDQPQHFGDGTRLSIL.

The genes are TRBV18 and TRBJ2-2; 9 positions agree with TRBD1. Germline CDR1 is KGHSH and CDR2 is LQKENI. The CDR3 has 15 amino acids. V dropped 3 bases and J dropped 4; count of bases not matched to a gene: 3. CDR3: CASSPGTGPTGELFF. The CDR3 DNA reads as TGTGCCAGCTCACCCGGGACAGGGCCCACCGGGGAGCTGTTTTTT.

J is TRBJ2-2 and V is TRBV6-5, with D perhaps matching TRBD2 (5 bases). Between the trimmed V and J ends, which lost 6 bases and 3 bases, there was a span of 11 bases. The CDR3 is 14 residues long. Germline CDR1 is MNHEY and CDR2 is SVGAGI. Here the CDR3 reads CASRQMRDTGELFF. The CDR3 nucleotides read TGTGCCAGCAGGCAAATGCGGGACACCGGGGAGCTGTTTTTT.

The rearrangement joins TRBV10-3 to TRBJ2-2; tentative D call: TRBD1 (6 bases). CDR1 ENHRY and CDR2 SYGVKD come from the germline V gene. The V gene lost 3 bases and the J gene lost 5 bases, with 13 bases spanning the gap. The CDR3 covers 15 residues. The CDR3 region is CAISDDRTMTGELFF. The CDR3 region has the DNA TGTGCCATCAGTGATGACAGGACAATGACCGGGGAGCTGTTTTTT.

The rearrangement uses TRBV13 and TRBJ1-2, with D maybe TRBD1 (6 bases). Trimming shortened V by 3 bases and J by 6 bases, and 11 bases separated the two germline ends. Germline CDR1 PRHDT, CDR2 FYEKMQ (reference sequence). This CDR3 spans 13 amino acids. The CDR3: CASSFRGEHGYTF. The CDR3 DNA sequence: TGTGCCAGCAGCTTTAGGGGGGAACATGGCTACACCTTC.

V and J are TRBV5-4 and TRBJ2-7; D could derive from TRBD1 or TRBD2 (8 bases each). The CDR3 has 15 residues. Germline V gene lookup returns CDR1 SGHNT and CDR2 YYREEE (reference sequence). V lost 4 bases and J lost 2, with 16 bases in between. CDR3 loop: CASSQGAGGPYEQYF. CDR3 in DNA: TGTGCCAGCAGCCAGGGGGCGGGAGGTCCCTACGAGCAGTACTTC.

CDR3 nucleotides: TGTGCCAGTAGGAATACCGGGACCTACGAGCAGTACTTC. This sequence encodes CASRNTGTYEQYF. The chain couples TRBV19 to TRBJ2-7; the D gene is possibly TRBD2 (5 bases). Looked up from germline, CDR1 is LNHDA and CDR2 is SQIVND (reference sequence). This CDR3 has 13 residues. The V end lost 6 bases, the J end lost 2 bases, and 11 bases lay between the germline ends.

This chain connects TRBV13 to TRBJ2-5, with 8 bases identical to TRBD2. The ends lost 4 bases at V and 5 bases at J; junction bases unmatched: 9. CDR3 length: 15 amino acids. CDR1 and CDR2 from the germline V gene are PRHDT and FYEKMQ (reference sequence). Written as DNA, the CDR3 is TGTGCCAGCAGCTCCGGGGGGGGGCCCCGGGAGACCCAGTACTTC. It is translated as CASSSGGGPRETQYF.

This chain links TRBV5-6 with TRBJ2-5; D might be TRBD1 or TRBD2, each matching 5 bases. Deletions cut 4 bases from V and 4 bases from J, with 14 bases between. CDR3 size: 14 residues. CDR1 SGHDT and CDR2 YYEEEE come from the germline V gene. The CDR3 DNA reads TGTGCCAGCAGCCCAAGAAAGGGACGAGAGACCCAGTACTTC. Its translation is CASSPRKGRETQYF.

The V and J genes are TRBV27 and TRBJ2-7, with 9 nucleotides matching TRBD1. The germline gives CDR1 MNHEY, CDR2 SMNVEV (reference sequence). J was trimmed by 4 bases and V by 1 base; bases with no gene match: 5. This CDR3 comprises 15 residues. CDR3 region: CASSLLGTGSYEQYF. In DNA, the CDR3 is TGTGCCAGCAGTTTATTAGGGACAGGGTCTTACGAGCAGTACTTC.

This chain uses TRBV6-6 with TRBJ2-1; 9 bases align to TRBD2. The germline CDR1 and CDR2 sequences are MNHNY and SVGAGI (reference sequence). This CDR3 is 15 amino acids long. J gave up 6 bases and V 8 bases, and 11 bases lay outside the gene matches. CDR3: CASASLAGVSNEQFF. For the CDR3, the DNA is TGTGCCAGCGCGTCGTTAGCGGGAGTAAGCAATGAGCAGTTCTTC.

The rearrangement joins TRBV15 to TRBJ2-7; 7 bases agree with TRBD2. Germline CDR1 is LNHNV and CDR2 is YYDKDF (reference sequence). J was trimmed by 2 bases and V by 1 base; bases with no gene match: 8. The CDR3 spans 16 residues. The DNA for the CDR3 is TGTGCCACCAGCAGAGTTCCCACTAGCGCGGCCTACGAGCAGTACTTC. It yields the protein CATSRVPTSAAYEQYF.

The chain is built from TRBV5-5 and TRBJ1-1; 7 positions match TRBD1. The CDR3 is made up of 14 amino acids. Germline CDR1 and CDR2: SGHKS and YYEKEE (reference sequence). The junction had 4 bases not matched to a gene; V was cut back by 4 bases and J by 1 base. The CDR3 loop is CASSTSGGNTEAFF. The DNA of the CDR3 is TGTGCCAGCAGCACCTCAGGGGGGAACACTGAAGCTTTCTTT.

The chain's CDR3 is CAWSPAAGHPRQPQHF. The DNA for the CDR3 is TGTGCCTGGAGTCCCGCGGCAGGGCACCCGCGCCAGCCCCAGCATTTT. The chain recombines TRBV30 with TRBJ1-5; weak D call: TRBD1 (5 bases). V lost 2 bases and J 7 bases, leaving 21 bases between the germline ends. The germline V gene has CDR1 GTSNPN and CDR2 SVGIG (reference sequence). The CDR3 has 16 amino acids. Full variable domain (outside the CDR3, taken from reference TRBV30 and TRBJ1-5): SQTIHQWPATLVQPVGSPLSLECTVEGTSNPNLYWYRQAAGRGLQLLFYSVGIGQISSEVPQNLSASRPQDRQFILSSKKLLLSDSGFYLCAWSPAAGHPRQPQHFGDGTRLSIL.